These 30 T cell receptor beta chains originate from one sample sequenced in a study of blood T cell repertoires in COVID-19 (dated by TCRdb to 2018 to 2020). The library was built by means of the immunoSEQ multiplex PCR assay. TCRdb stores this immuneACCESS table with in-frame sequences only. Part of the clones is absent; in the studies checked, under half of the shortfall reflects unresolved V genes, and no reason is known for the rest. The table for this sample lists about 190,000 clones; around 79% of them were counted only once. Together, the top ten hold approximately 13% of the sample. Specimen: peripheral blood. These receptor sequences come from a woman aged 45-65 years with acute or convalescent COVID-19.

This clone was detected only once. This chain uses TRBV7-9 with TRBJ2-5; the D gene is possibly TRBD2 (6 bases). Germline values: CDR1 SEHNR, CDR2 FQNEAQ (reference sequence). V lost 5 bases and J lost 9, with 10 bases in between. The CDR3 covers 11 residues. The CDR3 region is CASSPGTPQYF. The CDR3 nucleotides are TGTGCCAGCAGCCCCGGGACTCCCCAGTACTTC.

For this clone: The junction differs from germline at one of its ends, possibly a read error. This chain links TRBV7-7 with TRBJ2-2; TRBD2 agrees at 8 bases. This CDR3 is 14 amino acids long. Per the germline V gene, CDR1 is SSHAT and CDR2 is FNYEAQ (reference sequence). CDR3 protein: CASSFSGGAGELFF. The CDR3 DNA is TGTGCTAGCAGCTTCAGCGGGGGCGCCGGGGAGCTGTTTTTT.

CDR3 sequence reads: CASSFSPLAGSYNEQFF. The DNA for the CDR3 is TGTGCCAGCAGCTTCTCCCCCCTAGCGGGATCCTACAATGAGCAGTTCTTC. V and J are TRBV5-6 and TRBJ2-1; 9 nucleotides agree with TRBD2. V lost 2 bases to trimming and J lost 1 base; unmatched junction nucleotides: 7. Per germline, CDR1 SGHDT and CDR2 YYEEEE. This CDR3 has 17 amino acids.

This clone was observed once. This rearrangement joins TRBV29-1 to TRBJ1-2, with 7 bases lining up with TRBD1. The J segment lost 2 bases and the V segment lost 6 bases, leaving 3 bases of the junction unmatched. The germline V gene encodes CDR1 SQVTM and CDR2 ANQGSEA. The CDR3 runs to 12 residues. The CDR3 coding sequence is TGCAGCGTGACAGGGATGAACTATGGCTACACCTTC. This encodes CSVTGMNYGYTF.

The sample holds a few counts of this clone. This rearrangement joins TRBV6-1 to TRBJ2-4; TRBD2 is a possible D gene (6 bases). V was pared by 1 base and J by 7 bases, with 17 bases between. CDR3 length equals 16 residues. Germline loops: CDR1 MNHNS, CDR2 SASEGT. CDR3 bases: TGTGCCAGCAGTGAAGATGCGGGGCGCAGGGTGAACATTCAGTACTTC. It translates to CASSEDAGRRVNIQYF.

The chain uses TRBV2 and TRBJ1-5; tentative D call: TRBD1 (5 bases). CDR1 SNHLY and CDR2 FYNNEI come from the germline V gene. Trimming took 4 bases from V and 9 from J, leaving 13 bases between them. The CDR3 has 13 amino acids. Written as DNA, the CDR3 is TGTGCCAGCAGTGGGGACTCTAGCCGGCCCCAGCATTTT. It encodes CASSGDSSRPQHF.

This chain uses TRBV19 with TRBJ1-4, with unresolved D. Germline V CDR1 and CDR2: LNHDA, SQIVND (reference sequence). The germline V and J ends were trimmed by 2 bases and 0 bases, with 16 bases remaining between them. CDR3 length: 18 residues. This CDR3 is CASSIPLSPPATNEKLFF. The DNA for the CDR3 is TGTGCCAGTAGTATACCCCTTAGCCCCCCGGCAACTAATGAAAAACTGTTTTTT. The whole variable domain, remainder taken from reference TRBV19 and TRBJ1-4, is DGGITQSPKYLFRKEGQNVTLSCEQNLNHDAMYWYRQDPGQGLRLIYYSQIVNDFQKGDIAEGYSVSREKKESFPLTVTSAQKNPTAFYLCASSIPLSPPATNEKLFFGSGTQLSVL.

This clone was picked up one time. CDR3 region: CASSLVGQGTNTQYF. The CDR3 DNA reads as TGTGCCAGCAGCTTAGTGGGACAGGGGACGAATACGCAGTATTTT. The chain links TRBV7-2 to TRBJ2-3; TRBD1 matches at 10 bases. Germline CDR1 SGHTA, CDR2 FQGNSA. Losses at the gene ends were 1 base for V and 7 bases for J; bases not matched to a gene: 5. CDR3 size: 15 residues.

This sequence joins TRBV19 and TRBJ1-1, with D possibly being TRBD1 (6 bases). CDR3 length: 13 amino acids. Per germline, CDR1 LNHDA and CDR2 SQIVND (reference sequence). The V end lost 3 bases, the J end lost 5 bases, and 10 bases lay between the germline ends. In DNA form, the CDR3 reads TGTGCCAGTAGTATGGGACATGGAACTGAAGCTTTCTTT. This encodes CASSMGHGTEAFF. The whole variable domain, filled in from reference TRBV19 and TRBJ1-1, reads DGGITQSPKYLFRKEGQNVTLSCEQNLNHDAMYWYRQDPGQGLRLIYYSQIVNDFQKGDIAEGYSVSREKKESFPLTVTSAQKNPTAFYLCASSMGHGTEAFFGQGTRLTVV.

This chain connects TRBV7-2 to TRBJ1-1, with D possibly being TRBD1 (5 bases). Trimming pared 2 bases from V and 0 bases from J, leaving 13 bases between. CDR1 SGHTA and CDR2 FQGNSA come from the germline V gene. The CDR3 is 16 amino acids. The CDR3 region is CASSLQSTAMNTEAFF. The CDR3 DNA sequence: TGTGCCAGCAGCTTACAATCGACAGCCATGAACACTGAAGCTTTCTTT. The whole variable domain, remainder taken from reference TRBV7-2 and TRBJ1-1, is GAGVSQSPSNKVTEKGKDVELRCDPISGHTALYWYRQSLGQGLEFLIYFQGNSAPDKSGLPSDRFSAERTGGSVSTLTIQRTQQEDSAVYLCASSLQSTAMNTEAFFGQGTRLTVV.

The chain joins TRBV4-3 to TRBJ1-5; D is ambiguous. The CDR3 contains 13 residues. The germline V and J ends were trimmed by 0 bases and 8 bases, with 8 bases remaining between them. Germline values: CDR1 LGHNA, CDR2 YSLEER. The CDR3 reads CASSQDREEPQHF. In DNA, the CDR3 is TGCGCCAGCAGCCAAGACCGGGAGGAGCCCCAGCATTTT.

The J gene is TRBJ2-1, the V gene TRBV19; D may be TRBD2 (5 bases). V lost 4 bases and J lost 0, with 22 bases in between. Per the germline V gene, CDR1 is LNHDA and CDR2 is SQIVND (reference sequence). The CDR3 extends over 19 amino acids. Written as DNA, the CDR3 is TGTGCCAGTAGTAGTGTGGGGAAACTAGGCCGGAGCTCCTACAATGAGCAGTTCTTC. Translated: CASSSVGKLGRSSYNEQFF.

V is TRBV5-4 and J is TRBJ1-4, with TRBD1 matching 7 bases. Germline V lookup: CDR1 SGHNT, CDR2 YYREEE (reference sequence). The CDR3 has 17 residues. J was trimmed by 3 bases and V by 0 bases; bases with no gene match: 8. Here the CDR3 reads CASSLGTGPGANEKLFF. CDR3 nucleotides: TGTGCCAGCAGCTTGGGGACAGGACCCGGGGCTAATGAAAAACTGTTTTTT.

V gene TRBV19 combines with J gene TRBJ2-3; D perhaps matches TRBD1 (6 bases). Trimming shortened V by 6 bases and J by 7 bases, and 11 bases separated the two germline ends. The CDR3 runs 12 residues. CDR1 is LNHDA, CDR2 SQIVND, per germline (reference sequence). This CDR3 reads CASSPQGHTQYF. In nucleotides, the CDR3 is TGTGCCAGTAGCCCCCAGGGGCATACGCAGTATTTT.

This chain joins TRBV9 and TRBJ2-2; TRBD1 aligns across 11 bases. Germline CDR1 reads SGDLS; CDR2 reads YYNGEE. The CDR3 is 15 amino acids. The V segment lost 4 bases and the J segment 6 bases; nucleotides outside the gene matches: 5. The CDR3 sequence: CASSIRTGGSGELFF. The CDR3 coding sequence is TGTGCCAGCAGCATCAGGACAGGGGGCTCCGGGGAGCTGTTTTTT.

The CDR3 nucleotides are TGTGCCAGTAGTAGGACTAGCGGAACTGCCACAGATACGCAGTATTTT. This translates into CASSRTSGTATDTQYF. The gene calls are TRBV19 and TRBJ2-3; the match to TRBD2 covers 10 bases. This CDR3 contains 16 residues. V dropped 4 bases and J dropped 2; count of bases not matched to a gene: 6. The germline gives CDR1 LNHDA, CDR2 SQIVND (reference sequence).

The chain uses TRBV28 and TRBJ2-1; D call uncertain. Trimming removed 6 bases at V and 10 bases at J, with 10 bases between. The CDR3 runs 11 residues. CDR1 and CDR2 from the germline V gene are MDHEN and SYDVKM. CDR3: CASSTIYEQFF. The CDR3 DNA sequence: TGTGCCAGCAGCACGATCTACGAGCAGTTCTTC. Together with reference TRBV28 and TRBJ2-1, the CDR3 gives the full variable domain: DVKVTQSSRYLVKRTGEKVFLECVQDMDHENMFWYRQDPGLGLRLIYFSYDVKMKEKGDIPEGYSVSREKKERFSLILESASTNQTSMYLCASSTIYEQFFGPGTRLTVL.

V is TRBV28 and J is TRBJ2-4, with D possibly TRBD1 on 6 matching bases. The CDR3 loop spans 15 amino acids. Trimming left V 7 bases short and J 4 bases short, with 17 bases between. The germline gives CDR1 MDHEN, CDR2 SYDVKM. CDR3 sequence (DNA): TGTGCCAGCACCGACCCCAGGGGAGTTAAAAACATTCAGTACTTC. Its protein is CASTDPRGVKNIQYF.

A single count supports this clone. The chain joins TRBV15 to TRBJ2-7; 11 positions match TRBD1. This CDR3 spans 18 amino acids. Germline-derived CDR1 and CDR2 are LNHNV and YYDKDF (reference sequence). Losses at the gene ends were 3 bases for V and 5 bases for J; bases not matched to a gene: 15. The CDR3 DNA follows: TGTGCCACCAGCAGGGGACGGGAGGGGACAGGGGGTGTCGACGAGCAGTACTTC. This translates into CATSRGREGTGGVDEQYF.

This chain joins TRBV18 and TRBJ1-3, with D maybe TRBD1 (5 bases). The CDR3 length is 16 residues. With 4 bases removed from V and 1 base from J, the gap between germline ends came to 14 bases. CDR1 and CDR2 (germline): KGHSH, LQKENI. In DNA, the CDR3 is TGTGCCAGCTCACGACAGCTACCCGAGTCTGGAAACACCATATATTTT. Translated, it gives CASSRQLPESGNTIYF.

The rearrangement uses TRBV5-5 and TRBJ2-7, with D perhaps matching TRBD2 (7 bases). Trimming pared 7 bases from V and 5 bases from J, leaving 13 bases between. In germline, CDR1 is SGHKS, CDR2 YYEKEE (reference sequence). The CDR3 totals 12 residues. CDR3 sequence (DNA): TGTGCCAGCGCTGGGGGGGGCCACGAGCAGTACTTC. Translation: CASAGGGHEQYF.

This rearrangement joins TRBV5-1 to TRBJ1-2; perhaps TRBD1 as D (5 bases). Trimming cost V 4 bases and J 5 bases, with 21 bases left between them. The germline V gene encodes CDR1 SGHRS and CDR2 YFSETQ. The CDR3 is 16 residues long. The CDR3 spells CASSPTGVSQRYGYTF. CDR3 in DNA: TGCGCCAGCAGCCCTACAGGAGTGAGCCAAAGGTATGGCTACACCTTC.

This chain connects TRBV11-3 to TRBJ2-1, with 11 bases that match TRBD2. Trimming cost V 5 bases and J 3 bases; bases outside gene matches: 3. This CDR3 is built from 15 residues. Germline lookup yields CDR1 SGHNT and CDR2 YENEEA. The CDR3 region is CASSPSGGNYNEQFF. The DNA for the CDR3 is TGTGCCAGCAGCCCTAGCGGGGGGAACTACAATGAGCAGTTCTTC.

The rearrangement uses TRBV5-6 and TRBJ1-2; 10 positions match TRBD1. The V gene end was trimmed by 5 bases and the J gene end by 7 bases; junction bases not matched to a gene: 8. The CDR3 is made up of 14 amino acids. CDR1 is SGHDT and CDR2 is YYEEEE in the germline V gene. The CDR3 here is CASRHTGTGAGYTF. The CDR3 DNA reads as TGTGCCAGCAGACACACCGGGACAGGGGCTGGCTACACCTTC.

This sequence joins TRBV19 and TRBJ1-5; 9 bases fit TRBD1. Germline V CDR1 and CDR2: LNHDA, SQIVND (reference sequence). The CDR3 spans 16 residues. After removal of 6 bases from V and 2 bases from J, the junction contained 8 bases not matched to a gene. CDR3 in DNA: TGTGCCAGTAGCCGAGGACAGGGGCAAGGCAATCAGCCCCAGCATTTT. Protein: CASSRGQGQGNQPQHF.

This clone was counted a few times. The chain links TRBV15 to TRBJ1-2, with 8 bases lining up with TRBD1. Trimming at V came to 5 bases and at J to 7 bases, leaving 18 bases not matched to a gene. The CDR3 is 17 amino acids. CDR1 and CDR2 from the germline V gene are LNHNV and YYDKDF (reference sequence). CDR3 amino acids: CATSGTVGSSGGVGYTF. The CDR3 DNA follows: TGTGCCACCAGCGGAACGGTAGGGAGCTCAGGGGGCGTTGGCTACACCTTC. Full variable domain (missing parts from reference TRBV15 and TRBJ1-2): DAMVIQNPRYQVTQFGKPVTLSCSQTLNHNVMYWYQQKSSQAPKLLFHYYDKDFNNEADTPDNFQSRRPNTSFCFLDIRSPGLGDTAMYLCATSGTVGSSGGVGYTFGSGTRLTVV.

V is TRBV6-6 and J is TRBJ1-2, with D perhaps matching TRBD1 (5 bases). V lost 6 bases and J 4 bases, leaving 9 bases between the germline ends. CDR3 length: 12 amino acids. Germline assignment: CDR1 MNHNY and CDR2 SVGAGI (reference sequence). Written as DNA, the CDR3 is TGTGCCAGCAGACAGGTGGGCTATGGCTACACCTTC. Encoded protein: CASRQVGYGYTF.

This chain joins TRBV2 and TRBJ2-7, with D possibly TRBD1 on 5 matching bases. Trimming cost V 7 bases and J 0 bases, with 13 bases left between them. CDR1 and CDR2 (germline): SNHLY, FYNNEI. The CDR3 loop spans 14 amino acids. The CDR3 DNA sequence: TGTGCCAGCACCCGGACACGTTACTCCTACGAGCAGTACTTC. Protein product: CASTRTRYSYEQYF.

The DNA of the CDR3 is TGTGCCAGCGGGGGCTTTGGGTTTACTGGAAACACCATATATTTT. Its protein is CASGGFGFTGNTIYF. V and J are TRBV28 and TRBJ1-3; the D gene is possibly TRBD1 (6 bases). Germline assignment: CDR1 MDHEN and CDR2 SYDVKM. The V end was cut by 8 bases, the J end by 2 bases, with 16 bases between. This CDR3 has 15 residues.

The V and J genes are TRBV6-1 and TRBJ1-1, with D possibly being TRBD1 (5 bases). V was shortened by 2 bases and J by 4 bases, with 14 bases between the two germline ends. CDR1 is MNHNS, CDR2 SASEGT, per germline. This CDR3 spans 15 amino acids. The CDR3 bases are TGTGCCAGCAGTGAACCCGGGGGGGTAAGCACTGAAGCTTTCTTT. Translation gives CASSEPGGVSTEAFF.